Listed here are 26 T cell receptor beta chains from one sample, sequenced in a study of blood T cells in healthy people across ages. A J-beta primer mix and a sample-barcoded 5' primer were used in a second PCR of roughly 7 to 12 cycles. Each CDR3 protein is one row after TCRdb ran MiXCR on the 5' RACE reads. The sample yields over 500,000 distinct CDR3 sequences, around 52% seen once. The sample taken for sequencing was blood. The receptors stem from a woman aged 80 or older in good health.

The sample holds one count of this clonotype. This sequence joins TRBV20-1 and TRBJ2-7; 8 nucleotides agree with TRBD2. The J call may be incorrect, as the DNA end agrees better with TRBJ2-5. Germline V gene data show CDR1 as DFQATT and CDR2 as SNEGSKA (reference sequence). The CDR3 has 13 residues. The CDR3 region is CSASPGTRKTQYF. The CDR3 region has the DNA TGCAGTGCTAGCCCCGGGACTAGGAAGACCCAGTACTTC.

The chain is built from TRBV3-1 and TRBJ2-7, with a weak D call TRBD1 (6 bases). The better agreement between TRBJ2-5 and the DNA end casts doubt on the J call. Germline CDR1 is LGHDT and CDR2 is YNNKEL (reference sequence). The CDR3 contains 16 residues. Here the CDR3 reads CASSPTWGQESLTQYF. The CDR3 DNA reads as TGTGCCAGCAGCCCCACCTGGGGACAAGAGTCTTTGACCCAGTACTTC.

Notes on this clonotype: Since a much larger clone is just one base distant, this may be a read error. The CDR3 region is CSARDRVAELIYNEQYF. The DNA of the CDR3 is TGCAGTGCTAGAGACAGGGTAGCAGAATTGATCTACAATGAGCAGTACTTC. The chain is built from TRBV20-1 and TRBJ2-1; D is perhaps TRBD1 (5 bases). Near its end, the DNA agrees better with TRBJ2-7, so the J call may be wrong. The CDR3 length is 17 residues. CDR1 and CDR2 from the germline V gene are DFQATT and SNEGSKA (reference sequence).

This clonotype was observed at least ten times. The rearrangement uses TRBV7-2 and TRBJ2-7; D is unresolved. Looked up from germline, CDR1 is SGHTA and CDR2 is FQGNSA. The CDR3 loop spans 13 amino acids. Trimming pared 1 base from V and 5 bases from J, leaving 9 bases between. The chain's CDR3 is CASSLEFRNEQYF. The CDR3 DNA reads TGTGCCAGCAGCTTAGAGTTCCGGAACGAGCAGTACTTC.

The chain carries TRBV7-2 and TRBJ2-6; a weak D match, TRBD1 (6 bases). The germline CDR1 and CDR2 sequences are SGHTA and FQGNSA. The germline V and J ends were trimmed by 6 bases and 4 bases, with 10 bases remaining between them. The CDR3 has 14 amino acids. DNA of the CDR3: TGTGCCAGCAGAACAGGGTTCGGGGCCAACGTCCTGACTTTC. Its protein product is CASRTGFGANVLTF. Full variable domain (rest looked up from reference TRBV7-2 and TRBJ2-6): GAGVSQSPSNKVTEKGKDVELRCDPISGHTALYWYRQSLGQGLEFLIYFQGNSAPDKSGLPSDRFSAERTGGSVSTLTIQRTQQEDSAVYLCASRTGFGANVLTFGAGSRLTVL.

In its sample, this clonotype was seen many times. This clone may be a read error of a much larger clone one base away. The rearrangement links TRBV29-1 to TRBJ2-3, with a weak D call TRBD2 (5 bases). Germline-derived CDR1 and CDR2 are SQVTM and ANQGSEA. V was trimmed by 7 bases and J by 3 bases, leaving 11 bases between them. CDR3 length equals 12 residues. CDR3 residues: CSERGGTDTQYF. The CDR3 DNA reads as TGCAGCGAAAGAGGCGGGACAGATACGCAGTATTTT.

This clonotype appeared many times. The CDR3 spells CASSQNLAGGYTF. The CDR3 DNA follows: TGTGCCAGCAGCCAAAATCTGGCGGGGGGCTACACCTTC. This sequence joins TRBV3-1 and TRBJ1-2; no clear D. Trimming cost V 2 bases and J 8 bases, with 12 bases left between them. This CDR3 is 13 amino acids long. Germline V gene data show CDR1 as LGHDT and CDR2 as YNNKEL (reference sequence). The full variable domain, its missing parts supplied by reference TRBV3-1 and TRBJ1-2, is DTAVSQTPKYLVTQMGNDKSIKCEQNLGHDTMYWYKQDSKKFLKIMFSYNNKELIINETVPNRFSPKSPDKAHLNLHINSLELGDSAVYFCASSQNLAGGYTFGSGTRLTVV.

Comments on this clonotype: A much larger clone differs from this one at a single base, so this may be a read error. The CDR3 DNA reads TGCGCCAGCAGCCCCCTTGCGACAAGCTCCTACAATGAGCAGTACTTC. It translates to CASSPLATSSYNEQYF. The chain links TRBV5-1 to TRBJ2-1, with unresolved D. With the DNA end fitting TRBJ2-7 better, the J assignment may be wrong. The CDR3 consists of 16 residues. From germline, CDR1 is SGHRS and CDR2 YFSETQ.

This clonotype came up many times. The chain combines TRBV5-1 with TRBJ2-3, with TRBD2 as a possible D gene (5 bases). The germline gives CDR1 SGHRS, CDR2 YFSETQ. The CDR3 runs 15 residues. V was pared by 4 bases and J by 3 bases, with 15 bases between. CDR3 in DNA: TGCGCCAGCAGCGGGAGCTCGAGAAGGACAGATACGCAGTATTTT. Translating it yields CASSGSSRRTDTQYF. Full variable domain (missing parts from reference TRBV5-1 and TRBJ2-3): KAGVTQTPRYLIKTRGQQVTLSCSPISGHRSVSWYQQTPGQGLQFLFEYFSETQRNKGNFPGRFSGRQFSNSRSEMNVSTLELGDSALYLCASSGSSRRTDTQYFGPGTRLTVL.

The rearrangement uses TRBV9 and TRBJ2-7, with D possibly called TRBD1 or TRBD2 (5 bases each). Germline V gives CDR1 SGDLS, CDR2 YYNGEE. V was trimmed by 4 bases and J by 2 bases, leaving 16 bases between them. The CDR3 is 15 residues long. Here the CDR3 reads CASSMVRDGTYEQYF. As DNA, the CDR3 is TGTGCCAGCAGCATGGTCCGGGACGGAACCTACGAGCAGTACTTC.

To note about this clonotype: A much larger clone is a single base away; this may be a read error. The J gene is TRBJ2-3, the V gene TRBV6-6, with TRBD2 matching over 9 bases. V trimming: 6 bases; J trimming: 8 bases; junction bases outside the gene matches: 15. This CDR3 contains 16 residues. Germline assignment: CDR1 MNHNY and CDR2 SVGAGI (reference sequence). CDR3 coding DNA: TGTGCCAGCAGGCCGACCACCGGGACTAGCAATGGTACGCAGTATTTT. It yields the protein CASRPTTGTSNGTQYF.

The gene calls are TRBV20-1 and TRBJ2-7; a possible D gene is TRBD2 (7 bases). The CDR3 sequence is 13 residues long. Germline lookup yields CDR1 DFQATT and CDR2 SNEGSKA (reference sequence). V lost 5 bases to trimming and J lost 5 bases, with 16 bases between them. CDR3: CSAVLGGAHEQYF. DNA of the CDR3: TGCAGTGCTGTGCTTGGGGGGGCCCACGAGCAGTACTTC.

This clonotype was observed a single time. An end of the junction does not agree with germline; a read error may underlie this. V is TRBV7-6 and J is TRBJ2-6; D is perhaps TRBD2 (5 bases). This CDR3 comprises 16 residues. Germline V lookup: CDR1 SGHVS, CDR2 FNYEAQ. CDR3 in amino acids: CASSLISGSGSNVLTF. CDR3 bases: TGTGCCAGCAGCTTAATTTCGGGGTCTGGGTCCAACGTCCTGACTTTC.

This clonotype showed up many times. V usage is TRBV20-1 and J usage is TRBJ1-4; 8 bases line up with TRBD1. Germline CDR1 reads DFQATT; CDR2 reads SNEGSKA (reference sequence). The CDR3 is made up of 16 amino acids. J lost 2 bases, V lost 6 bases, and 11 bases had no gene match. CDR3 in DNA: TGCAGTGCATCCCCTACCAGGGGGCTCACTAATGAAAAACTGTTTTTT. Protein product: CSASPTRGLTNEKLFF.

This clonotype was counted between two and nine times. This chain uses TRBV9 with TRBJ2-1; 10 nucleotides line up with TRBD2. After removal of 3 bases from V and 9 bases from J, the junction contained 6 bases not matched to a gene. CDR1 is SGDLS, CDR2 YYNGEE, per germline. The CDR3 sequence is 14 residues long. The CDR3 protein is CASSGTSGMIEQFF. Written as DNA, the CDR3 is TGTGCCAGCAGCGGCACTAGCGGGATGATTGAGCAGTTCTTC.

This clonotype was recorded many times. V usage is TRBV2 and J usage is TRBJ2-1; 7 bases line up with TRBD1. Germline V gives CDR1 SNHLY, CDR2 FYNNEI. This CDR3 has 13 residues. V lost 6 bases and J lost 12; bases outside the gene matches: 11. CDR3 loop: CASSSHRGRTQFF. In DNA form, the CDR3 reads TGTGCCAGCAGCAGCCACAGGGGTAGGACGCAGTTCTTC.

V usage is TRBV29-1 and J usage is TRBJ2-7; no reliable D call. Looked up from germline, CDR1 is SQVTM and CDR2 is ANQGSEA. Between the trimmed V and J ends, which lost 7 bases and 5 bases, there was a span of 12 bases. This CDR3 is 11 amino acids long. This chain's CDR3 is CSALDGHEQYF. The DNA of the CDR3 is TGCAGCGCCCTAGATGGACACGAGCAGTACTTC.

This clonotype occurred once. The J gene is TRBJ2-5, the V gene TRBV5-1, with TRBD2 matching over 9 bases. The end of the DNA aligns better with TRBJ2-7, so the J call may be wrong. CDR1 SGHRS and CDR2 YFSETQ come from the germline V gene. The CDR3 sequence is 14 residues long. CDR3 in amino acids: CASSFSGRNNEQYF. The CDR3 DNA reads TGCGCCAGCAGCTTTAGCGGGAGAAATAACGAGCAGTACTTC.

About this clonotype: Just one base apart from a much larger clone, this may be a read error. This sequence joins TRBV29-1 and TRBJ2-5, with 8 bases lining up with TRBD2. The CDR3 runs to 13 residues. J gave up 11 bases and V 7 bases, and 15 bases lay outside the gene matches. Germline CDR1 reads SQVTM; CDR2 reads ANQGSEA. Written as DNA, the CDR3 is TGCAGCGGGTCCCTCCGGGAGGGCAATGAGCAGTACTTC. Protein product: CSGSLREGNEQYF.

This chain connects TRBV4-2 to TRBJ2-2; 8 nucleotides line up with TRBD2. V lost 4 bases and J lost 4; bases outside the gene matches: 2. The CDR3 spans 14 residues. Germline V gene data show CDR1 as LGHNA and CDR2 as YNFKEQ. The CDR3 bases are TGTGCCAGCAGCCCCGGGACTAGCACCGGGGAGCTGTTTTTT. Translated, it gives CASSPGTSTGELFF.

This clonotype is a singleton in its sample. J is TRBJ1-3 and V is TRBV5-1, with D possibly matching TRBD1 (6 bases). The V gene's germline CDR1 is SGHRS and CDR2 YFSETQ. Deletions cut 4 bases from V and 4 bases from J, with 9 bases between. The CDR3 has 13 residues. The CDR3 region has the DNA TGCGCCAGCAGCGAGGGGGACGGAAACACCATATATTTT. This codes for CASSEGDGNTIYF.

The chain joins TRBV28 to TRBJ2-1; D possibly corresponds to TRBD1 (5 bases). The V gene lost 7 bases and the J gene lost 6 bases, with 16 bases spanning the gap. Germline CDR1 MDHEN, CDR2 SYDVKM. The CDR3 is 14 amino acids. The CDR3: CASIGAFITNEQFF. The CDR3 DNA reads TGTGCCAGCATAGGGGCTTTTATAACCAATGAGCAGTTCTTC.

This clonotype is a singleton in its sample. CDR3 sequence reads: CASSYAGAYGYTF. For the CDR3, the DNA is TGTGCCAGCAGTTACGCAGGGGCGTATGGCTACACCTTC. This sequence joins TRBV6-5 and TRBJ1-2; D perhaps matches TRBD1 (6 bases). V was cut by 2 bases and J by 5 bases, with 9 bases left in between. The CDR3 loop spans 13 amino acids. Looked up from germline, CDR1 is MNHEY and CDR2 is SVGAGI.

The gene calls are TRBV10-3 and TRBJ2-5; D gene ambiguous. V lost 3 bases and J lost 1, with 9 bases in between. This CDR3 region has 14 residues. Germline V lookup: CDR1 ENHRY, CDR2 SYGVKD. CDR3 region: CAISDSVSQETQYF. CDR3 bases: TGTGCCATCAGTGACAGTGTCAGCCAAGAGACCCAGTACTTC.

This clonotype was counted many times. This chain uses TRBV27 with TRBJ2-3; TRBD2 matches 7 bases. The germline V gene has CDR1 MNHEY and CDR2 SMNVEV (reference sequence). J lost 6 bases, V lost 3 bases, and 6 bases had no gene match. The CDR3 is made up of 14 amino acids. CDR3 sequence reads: CASSFTSVADTQYF. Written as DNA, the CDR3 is TGTGCCAGCAGTTTCACTAGCGTGGCGGATACGCAGTATTTT.

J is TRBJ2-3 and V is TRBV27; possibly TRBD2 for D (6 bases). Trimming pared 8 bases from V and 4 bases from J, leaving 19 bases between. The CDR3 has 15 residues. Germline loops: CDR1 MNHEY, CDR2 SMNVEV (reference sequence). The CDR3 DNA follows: TGTGCCAGCCATCCACTAGCCTACCTAGCAGATACGCAGTATTTT. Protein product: CASHPLAYLADTQYF.